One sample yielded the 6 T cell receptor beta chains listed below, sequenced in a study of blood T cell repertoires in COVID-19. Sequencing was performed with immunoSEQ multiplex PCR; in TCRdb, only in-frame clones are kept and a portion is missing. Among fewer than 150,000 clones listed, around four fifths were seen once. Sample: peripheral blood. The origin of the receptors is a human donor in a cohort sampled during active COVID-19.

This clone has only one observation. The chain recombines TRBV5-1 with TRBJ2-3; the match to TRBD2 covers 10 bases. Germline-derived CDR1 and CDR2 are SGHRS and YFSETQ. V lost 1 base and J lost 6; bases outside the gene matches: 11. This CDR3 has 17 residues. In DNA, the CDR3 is TGCGCCAGCAGCTTGCGGCTAGCGGGGGCTTCCATGGATACGCAGTATTTT. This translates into CASSLRLAGASMDTQYF.

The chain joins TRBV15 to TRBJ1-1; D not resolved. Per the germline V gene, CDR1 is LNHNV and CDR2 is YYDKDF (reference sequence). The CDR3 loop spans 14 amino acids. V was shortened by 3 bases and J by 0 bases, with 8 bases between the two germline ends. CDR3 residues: CATSRGRMNTEAFF. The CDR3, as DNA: TGTGCCACCAGCAGGGGCCGGATGAACACTGAAGCTTTCTTT.

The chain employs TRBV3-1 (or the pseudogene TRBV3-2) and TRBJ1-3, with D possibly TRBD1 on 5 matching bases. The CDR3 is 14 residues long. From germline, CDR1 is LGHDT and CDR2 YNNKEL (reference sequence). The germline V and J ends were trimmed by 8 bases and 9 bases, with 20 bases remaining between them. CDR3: CASSQEFNGRTIYF. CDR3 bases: TGTGCCAGCTCACAGGAATTCAATGGGCGCACCATATATTTT.

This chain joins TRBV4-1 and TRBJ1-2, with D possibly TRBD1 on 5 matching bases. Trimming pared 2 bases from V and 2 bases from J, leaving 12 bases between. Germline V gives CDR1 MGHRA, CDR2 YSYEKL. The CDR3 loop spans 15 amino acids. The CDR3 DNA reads TGCGCCAGCAGCCAAAGGGGCGGGGTGAACTATGGCTACACCTTC. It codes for CASSQRGGVNYGYTF.

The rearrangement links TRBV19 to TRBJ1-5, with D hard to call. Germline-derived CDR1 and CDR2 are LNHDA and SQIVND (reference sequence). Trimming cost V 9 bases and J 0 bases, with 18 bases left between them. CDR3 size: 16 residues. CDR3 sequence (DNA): TGTGCCAGCTCCTTTTGGGAGGGCGTTAGCAATCAGCCCCAGCATTTT. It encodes CASSFWEGVSNQPQHF. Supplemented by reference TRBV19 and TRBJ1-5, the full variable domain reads DGGITQSPKYLFRKEGQNVTLSCEQNLNHDAMYWYRQDPGQGLRLIYYSQIVNDFQKGDIAEGYSVSREKKESFPLTVTSAQKNPTAFYLCASSFWEGVSNQPQHFGDGTRLSIL.

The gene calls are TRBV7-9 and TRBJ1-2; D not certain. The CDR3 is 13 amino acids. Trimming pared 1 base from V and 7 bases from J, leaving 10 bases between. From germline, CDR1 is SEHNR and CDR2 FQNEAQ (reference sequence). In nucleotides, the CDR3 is TGTGCCAGCAGCTTAGAAATGCTGCGTGGCTACACCTTC. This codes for CASSLEMLRGYTF.